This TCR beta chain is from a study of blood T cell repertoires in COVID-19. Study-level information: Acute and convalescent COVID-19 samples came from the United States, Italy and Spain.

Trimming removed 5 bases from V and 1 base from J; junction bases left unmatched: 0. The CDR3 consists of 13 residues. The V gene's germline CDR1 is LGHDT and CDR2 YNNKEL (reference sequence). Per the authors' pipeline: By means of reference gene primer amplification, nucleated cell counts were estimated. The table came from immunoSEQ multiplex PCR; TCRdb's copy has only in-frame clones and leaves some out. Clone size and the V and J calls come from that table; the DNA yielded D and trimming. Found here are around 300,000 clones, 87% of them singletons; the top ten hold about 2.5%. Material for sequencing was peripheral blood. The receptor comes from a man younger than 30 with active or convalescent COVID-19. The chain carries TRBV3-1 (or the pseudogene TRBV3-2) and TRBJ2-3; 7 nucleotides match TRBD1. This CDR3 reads CASSGTGTDTQYF. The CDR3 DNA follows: TGTGCCAGCAGCGGGACAGGCACAGATACGCAGTATTTT.